This T cell receptor beta chain is from a study of blood T cell repertoires in COVID-19. Study information: Both acute and convalescent COVID-19 samples were obtained from the United States, Italy and Spain. In each case, the material was cDNA or gDNA derived from T cells, B-cell-depleted T cells, or PBMCs.

Trimming cost V 10 bases and J 15 bases; bases outside gene matches: 21. This CDR3 is built from 15 residues. Germline values: CDR1 MNHNY, CDR2 SVGAGI (reference sequence). Under the authors' procedure: Researchers report that nucleated cell counts were estimated from reference gene primer amplification. Produced via immunoSEQ multiplex PCR; TCRdb's table is partial and in-frame only. V and J calls plus clone size are reproduced from that table; the DNA served to infer D and trimming. The sample yields tens of thousands of clones, around 79% seen once. Sequencing was performed on peripheral blood. The chain has TRBV6-6 and TRBJ2-1, with TRBD1 matching 10 bases. This clonotype originated in a human donor in a cohort sampled during active COVID-19. As DNA, the CDR3 is TGTGCCATCCAAGGAGGGACAGGGGTCCCCCAACCCCCGTTCTTC. It yields the protein CAIQGGTGVPQPPFF.